Presented here are 4 T cell receptor beta chains from one specimen sequenced in a study of a mutant IDH1 vaccine in newly diagnosed glioma. Assay used: immunoSEQ multiplex PCR; TCRdb lists only in-frame clones, some missing. This sample has about 88,000 clones, with roughly 87% found just once. As for time point: baseline, week 1 (first vaccination visit). Regarding treatment: pre-vaccination baseline after standard-of-care therapy. Sequenced here: PBMCs, sampled from a glioma patient treated with radiotherapy, temozolomide or both. The receptors shown here come from a man aged 35 to 55 with glioma. Some clones in this sample may be carry-over from other donors' samples.

V gene TRBV7-9 combines with J gene TRBJ1-6, with D possibly TRBD1 on 5 matching bases. The germline CDR1 and CDR2 sequences are SEHNR and FQNEAQ (reference sequence). V was cut by 7 bases and J by 8 bases, with 9 bases left in between. This CDR3 region has 12 residues. The CDR3: CASNRGDSPLHF. The CDR3 coding sequence is TGTGCCAGCAATAGGGGAGATTCACCCCTCCACTTT. The whole variable domain, filled in from reference TRBV7-9 and TRBJ1-6, reads DTGVSQNPRHKITKRGQNVTFRCDPISEHNRLYWYRQTLGQGPEFLTYFQNEAQLEKSRLLSDRFSAERPKGSFSTLEIQRTEQGDSAMYLCASNRGDSPLHFGNGTRLTVT.

The chain links TRBV29-1 to TRBJ1-5; D not certain. Germline CDR1 and CDR2: SQVTM and ANQGSEA. With 6 bases removed from V and 0 bases from J, the gap between germline ends came to 15 bases. The CDR3 length is 15 residues. CDR3 loop: CSVRLEGGSNQPQHF. CDR3 nucleotide sequence: TGCAGCGTACGACTAGAGGGTGGTAGCAATCAGCCCCAGCATTTT.

The chain couples TRBV29-1 to TRBJ2-3, with 10 bases fitting TRBD2. With 6 bases clipped from V and 2 bases from J, the junction kept 5 bases outside the gene matches. The CDR3 loop spans 14 amino acids. Per germline, CDR1 SQVTM and CDR2 ANQGSEA. CDR3 nucleotides: TGCAGCGTCCTCACTAGCGGGGTCACAGATACGCAGTATTTT. This gives the protein CSVLTSGVTDTQYF.

CDR3 coding DNA: TGTGCCAGTAGTATAGATCGGCAGGGCTACGAGCAGTACTTC. Translating gives CASSIDRQGYEQYF. This rearrangement joins TRBV19 to TRBJ2-7; D possibly corresponds to TRBD1 (5 bases). The V end lost 0 bases, the J end lost 3 bases, and 9 bases lay between the germline ends. The CDR3 length is 14 residues. Germline CDR1 and CDR2: LNHDA and SQIVND (reference sequence).